The 22 T cell receptor beta chains in this list originate from one sample, sequenced in a study of Graves' ophthalmopathy and Graves' hyperthyroidism. Amplification of the TCR beta CDR3 regions used RNA transcripts (as template). Scientists carried out first-round RT-PCR using HTBI primers and then a second-round multiplex PCR. TCRdb used MiXCR to reprocess the multiplex PCR reads, holding one entry per CDR3 protein. The table lists hundreds of thousands of distinct CDR3 sequences, about 38% of them singletons. The sequenced sample was peripheral blood. Receptors were obtained from an adult man with Graves' ophthalmopathy.

This clonotype was seen repeatedly, ten times or more. The chain carries TRBV7-9 and TRBJ1-2; a weak D match, TRBD1 (5 bases). Looked up from germline, CDR1 is SEHNR and CDR2 is FQNEAQ (reference sequence). The CDR3 consists of 13 residues. V was shortened by 3 bases and J by 6 bases, with 11 bases between the two germline ends. The CDR3 spells CASSLGHYHGYTF. The CDR3 DNA is TGTGCCAGCAGCTTGGGGCACTACCATGGCTACACCTTC.

The chain carries TRBV11-1 and TRBJ1-6; tentatively, D is TRBD1 (6 bases). CDR1 SGHAT and CDR2 FQDESV come from the germline V gene (reference sequence). The CDR3 is 15 residues long. Trimming pared 1 base from V and 8 bases from J, leaving 12 bases between. CDR3 nucleotide sequence: TGTGCCAGCAGCTTAGGTGGCAGGGGCGATTCACCCCTCCACTTT. This translates into CASSLGGRGDSPLHF.

This clonotype has at least ten counts. This sequence joins TRBV7-9 and TRBJ1-1; D not resolved. V gave up 7 bases and J gave up 3 bases, with 12 bases separating them. The CDR3 contains 13 residues. Germline CDR1 SEHNR, CDR2 FQNEAQ (reference sequence). In nucleotides, the CDR3 is TGTGCCAGCAACGAACTTGGGGACACTGAAGCTTTCTTT. Amino acids: CASNELGDTEAFF. Full variable domain (outside the CDR3, taken from reference TRBV7-9 and TRBJ1-1): DTGVSQNPRHKITKRGQNVTFRCDPISEHNRLYWYRQTLGQGPEFLTYFQNEAQLEKSRLLSDRFSAERPKGSFSTLEIQRTEQGDSAMYLCASNELGDTEAFFGQGTRLTVV.

Ten or more counts support this clonotype. The chain couples TRBV19 to TRBJ1-5; 7 bases are a match to TRBD1. V dropped 3 bases and J dropped 4; count of bases not matched to a gene: 3. In germline, CDR1 is LNHDA, CDR2 SQIVND (reference sequence). The CDR3 loop spans 14 amino acids. CDR3 sequence (DNA): TGTGCCAGTAGTATTAAGGGGGCGAATCAGCCCCAGCATTTT. Translation: CASSIKGANQPQHF.

In this sample, this clonotype turned up many times. This rearrangement joins TRBV7-9 to TRBJ1-2; perhaps TRBD1 as D (5 bases). V was clipped by 2 bases and J by 8 bases, with 12 bases between them. Germline lookup yields CDR1 SEHNR and CDR2 FQNEAQ (reference sequence). The CDR3 totals 13 residues. CDR3 coding DNA: TGTGCCAGCAGCTTAATCGGGGGACGGGGCTACACCTTC. Amino acids: CASSLIGGRGYTF.

Notes on this clonotype: A much larger clonotype is one base distant, so this may be a read error. The chain employs TRBV7-9 and TRBJ2-5; D uncertain. This CDR3 has 13 residues. In germline, CDR1 is SEHNR, CDR2 FQNEAQ (reference sequence). In DNA, the CDR3 is TGTGCCAGCAGCTTAGGCGTTAAAGAGGCCCAGTACTTC. It encodes CASSLGVKEAQYF.

This rearrangement joins TRBV5-6 to TRBJ1-6; possibly TRBD1 for D (5 bases). The V end lost 4 bases, the J end lost 6 bases, and 11 bases lay between the germline ends. The CDR3 consists of 14 residues. Looked up from germline, CDR1 is SGHDT and CDR2 is YYEEEE. DNA for the CDR3: TGTGCCAGCAGCCCGGGACTTACTAATTCACCCCTCCACTTT. It translates to CASSPGLTNSPLHF.

The chain combines TRBV6-5 with TRBJ2-2; TRBD1 matches 11 bases. Germline V CDR1 and CDR2: MNHEY, SVGAGI. The trim removed 0 bases at V and 4 bases at J, leaving 7 bases unmatched. The CDR3 runs 18 residues. CDR3 loop: CASSYSTGTGGTTGELFF. In DNA form, the CDR3 reads TGTGCCAGCAGTTACTCGACCGGGACAGGGGGTACCACCGGGGAGCTGTTTTTT.

This clonotype was seen many times. The chain is built from TRBV10-3 and TRBJ1-3, with D possibly being TRBD1 (6 bases). V was clipped by 2 bases and J by 8 bases, with 22 bases between them. Germline CDR1 is ENHRY and CDR2 is SYGVKD. The CDR3 length is 17 residues. CDR3 residues: CAISETPEGGRRHTIYF. CDR3 bases: TGTGCCATCAGTGAGACCCCTGAGGGGGGTCGGCGGCACACCATATATTTT.

In its sample, this clonotype was seen many times. This chain uses TRBV6-5 with TRBJ2-5; no clear D. Germline CDR1 is MNHEY and CDR2 is SVGAGI. The CDR3 runs 14 residues. Trimming shortened V by 4 bases and J by 1 base, and 10 bases separated the two germline ends. CDR3 region: CASSSRLPQETQYF. The CDR3 nucleotides are TGTGCCAGCAGTTCCCGACTGCCCCAAGAGACCCAGTACTTC.

In the case of this clonotype: Given the absence of the conserved phenylalanine or tryptophan at the CDR3 end, a read error is likely. The chain has TRBV7-2 and TRBJ1-5; D is perhaps TRBD1 (5 bases). This CDR3 has 15 residues. The V end was cut by 4 bases, the J end by 0 bases, with 10 bases between. Germline values: CDR1 SGHTA, CDR2 FQGNSA. The CDR3 spells CASSSPGSSNQPQHS. DNA for the CDR3: TGTGCCAGCAGCTCTCCAGGGAGTAGCAATCAGCCCCAGCATTCA.

The V gene is TRBV7-9, the J gene TRBJ2-5; TRBD2 matches at 16 bases. The CDR3 consists of 17 residues. The junction had 6 bases not matched to a gene; V was cut back by 5 bases and J by 3 bases. From germline, CDR1 is SEHNR and CDR2 FQNEAQ (reference sequence). The CDR3 here is CASSAPGLAGGKETQYF. DNA for the CDR3: TGTGCCAGCAGCGCTCCGGGACTAGCGGGGGGGAAAGAGACCCAGTACTTC.

The rearrangement joins TRBV10-2 to TRBJ1-1; TRBD1 is a possible D gene (5 bases). The CDR3 runs to 13 residues. Germline CDR1 WSHSY, CDR2 SAAADI. Between the trimmed V and J ends, which lost 8 bases and 4 bases, there was a span of 14 bases. CDR3 protein: CASGALGATEAFF. The CDR3 DNA is TGCGCCAGCGGGGCCCTAGGGGCCACTGAAGCTTTCTTT.

This clonotype has just a few counts. The V and J genes are TRBV12-3 or TRBV12-4 and TRBJ2-7; D uncertain. The V and J ends lost 6 bases and 5 bases respectively, with 14 bases between them. The CDR3 is 13 residues long. The CDR3 bases are TGTGCCAGCAGCCCCGAGGCCCGAGACGAGCAGTACTTC. Translating gives CASSPEARDEQYF.

The chain employs TRBV20-1 and TRBJ1-2; D unclear. This CDR3 has 11 amino acids. In germline, CDR1 is DFQATT, CDR2 SNEGSKA (reference sequence). Trimming removed 5 bases at V and 6 bases at J, with 10 bases between. This chain's CDR3 is CSARRHDGYTF. The CDR3 DNA sequence: TGCAGTGCTCGCAGGCACGATGGCTACACCTTC.

This sequence joins TRBV10-3 and TRBJ1-2; maybe TRBD1 (6 bases). Trimming left V 3 bases short and J 12 bases short, with 8 bases between. The CDR3 covers 10 residues. CDR1 is ENHRY and CDR2 is SYGVKD in the germline V gene. DNA of the CDR3: TGTGCCATCAGTGACCGGGACAACACCTTC. Translating it yields CAISDRDNTF.

The chain couples TRBV7-9 to TRBJ1-2, with unresolved D. This CDR3 has 11 amino acids. The V gene lost 7 bases and the J gene lost 8 bases, with 11 bases spanning the gap. Germline V gene data show CDR1 as SEHNR and CDR2 as FQNEAQ (reference sequence). CDR3 residues: CASNGNSGYTF. The DNA for the CDR3 is TGTGCCAGCAATGGGAACAGCGGCTACACCTTC. Using reference TRBV7-9 and TRBJ1-2 for the parts outside the CDR3, the full variable domain is DTGVSQNPRHKITKRGQNVTFRCDPISEHNRLYWYRQTLGQGPEFLTYFQNEAQLEKSRLLSDRFSAERPKGSFSTLEIQRTEQGDSAMYLCASNGNSGYTFGSGTRLTVV.

A remark on this clonotype: A clone one base away is much larger, so this may be a read error. J is TRBJ1-5 and V is TRBV19; D gene unclear. CDR3 length: 14 amino acids. Germline V gives CDR1 LNHDA, CDR2 SQIVND (reference sequence). CDR3 amino acids: CASDWGSSYQPRHF. CDR3 sequence (DNA): TGTGCCAGTGATTGGGGTTCCTCCTATCAGCCCCGGCATTTT.

V is TRBV5-5 and J is TRBJ1-1; D is perhaps TRBD1 (6 bases). Germline V lookup: CDR1 SGHKS, CDR2 YYEKEE (reference sequence). Trimming removed 4 bases at V and 3 bases at J, with 16 bases between. The CDR3 contains 15 residues. CDR3 amino acids: CASSTRAQGHTEAFF. In DNA, the CDR3 is TGTGCCAGCAGCACACGTGCCCAGGGGCACACTGAAGCTTTCTTT.

The chain is built from TRBV7-8 and TRBJ1-2; 8 bases are shared with TRBD1. This CDR3 comprises 12 residues. The V gene end was trimmed by 7 bases and the J gene end by 6 bases; junction bases not matched to a gene: 4. Germline V lookup: CDR1 SGHVS, CDR2 FQNEAQ. This chain's CDR3 is CASTQGANGYTF. The DNA of the CDR3 is TGTGCCAGCACCCAGGGGGCAAATGGCTACACCTTC.

Comment on this clonotype: In this CDR3 the conserved last residue, phenylalanine or tryptophan, is missing, so a read error is likely. The DNA is left out, because the CDR3 cannot be placed on it with certainty; the CDR3 is given as TCRdb lists it. The J gene is TRBJ1-4, the V gene TRBV29-1. The CDR3 numbers 8 amino acids, ends counted. The germline CDR1 and CDR2 sequences are SQVTM and ANQGSEA. CDR3 region: CSVAGGTY.

V and J are TRBV27 and TRBJ1-1; D possibly corresponds to TRBD1 (6 bases). The CDR3 consists of 13 residues. Germline CDR1 MNHEY, CDR2 SMNVEV (reference sequence). Trimming pared 8 bases from V and 8 bases from J, leaving 18 bases between. CDR3 coding DNA: TGTGCCAGCCGCCAGGGGCCCCTCAAAGAAGCTTTCTTT. This codes for CASRQGPLKEAFF.